The 4 T cell receptor beta chains below were found in one sample sequenced in a study of T cells after posttransplantation cyclophosphamide. Generated by immunoSEQ multiplex PCR, the TCRdb table keeps only in-frame clones and is missing some. This repertoire holds about 39,000 clones, and none appear only once. The sequencing input was PBMCs. These receptors were obtained from a woman between 50 and 59 years old in good health and a related stem cell transplant donor.

Ten or more counts support this clone. Here the CDR3 reads CASSLASRQFF. The CDR3 nucleotides read TGTGCCAGCAGCTTAGCATCTAGACAGTTCTTC. The chain uses TRBV7-8 and TRBJ2-1; no clear D gene. Germline assignment: CDR1 SGHVS and CDR2 FQNEAQ. The length of the CDR3 is 11 residues. The V end lost 0 bases, the J end lost 13 bases, and 7 bases lay between the germline ends.

This clone was observed many times. The gene calls are TRBV6-6 and TRBJ2-7; D perhaps matches TRBD1 (6 bases). The germline CDR1 and CDR2 sequences are MNHNY and SVGAGI (reference sequence). CDR3 size: 15 residues. Trimming removed 6 bases from V and 3 bases from J, with 18 bases in between. For the CDR3, the DNA is TGTGCCAGCAGCTTAAATAGGGACAACGACTACGAGCAGTACTTC. This translates into CASSLNRDNDYEQYF.

This clone showed up many times. The chain carries TRBV30 and TRBJ1-4; the D is unclear. Germline lookup yields CDR1 GTSNPN and CDR2 SVGIG (reference sequence). Trimming took off 5 bases at V and 8 bases at J, with 15 bases between the two ends. This CDR3 region has 13 residues. The CDR3: CAWVDKAREKLFF. The CDR3, as DNA: TGTGCCTGGGTTGACAAGGCTCGGGAAAAACTGTTTTTT.

At least ten counts were recorded for this clone. The rearrangement joins TRBV27 to TRBJ1-5; 9 bases align to TRBD1. Per the germline V gene, CDR1 is MNHEY and CDR2 is SMNVEV (reference sequence). The CDR3 runs to 17 residues. V lost 6 bases and J lost 1; bases outside the gene matches: 10. CDR3 DNA sequence: TGTGCCAGCAGGGAGATGGGACAGGGTAGAAGCAATCAGCCCCAGCATTTT. It translates to CASREMGQGRSNQPQHF.